The TCR beta chain described here comes from a study of OX40 agonist ivuxolimab in advanced cancers. Background on the whole study: Ivuxolimab was an agonistic, fully human IgG2 monoclonal antibody directed against OX40 (CD134), a costimulatory receptor. Intravenous ivuxolimab was administered to patients every 2 weeks at six dose levels: 0.01, 0.1, 0.3, 1.5, 3 and 10 mg/kg. Among the roughly 52 dose-escalation patients, around 19 had hepatocellular carcinoma, 15 or so melanoma, 9 renal cell carcinoma and 9 head and neck cancer. In the dose-escalation cohort, 82.7% of patients were male, and the mean age was about 55 years, with a range of about 23 to 90. Patients were allowed to have had prior anti-PD-1, anti-PD-L1 or anti-CTLA-4 therapy, and 30% to 50% of the dose-escalation patients had previously received checkpoint inhibitors. Partial responses occurred in three dose-escalation patients: two with cutaneous melanoma and one with hepatocellular carcinoma. The point of sequencing TCRbeta in the periphery was to test whether ivuxolimab changed TCR sequence diversity and drove clonal T-cell expansion. The paper reports the monotherapy dose-escalation portion (N ≈ 52 patients) of the phase I ivuxolimab trial.

Genomic DNA was isolated from the sorted cells so that the TCRbeta CDR3 region could be sequenced. TCRbeta CDR3 regions were sequenced using the immunoSEQ Assay. The clones in this table, taken by TCRdb from immuneACCESS, are in-frame only. Not every clone is retained; where verified, under half of the shortfall comes from an unresolved V gene, and the cause of the rest is unknown. A total of about 63,000 clones appear in this sample, roughly nine tenths of them only once. More than 10% of the sample comes from the top ten. Patients with a history of autoimmune disease or receiving systemic immunosuppression were excluded from the trial. Peripheral blood for TCR sequencing was collected from all dose cohorts at baseline, on cycle 4 day 1, and on cycle 7 day 1. The samples were drawn from a first-in-human, open-label, multicenter phase I dose-escalation trial of ivuxolimab. Adults with locally advanced or metastatic head and neck squamous cell, hepatocellular, melanoma or renal cell carcinoma were enrolled in the trial. Before TCR sequencing, CD4+ T cells and CD8+ T cells from peripheral blood were sorted into separate populations.

Trimming costs V 3 bases and J 0 bases, and their ends lie 6 bases apart. Via the germline V gene (reference sequence), CDR1 is LNHDA and CDR2 SQIVND. From the cysteine up to the phenylalanine, the CDR3 has a length of 14 residues. The retained sequence is limited to the CDR3, 42 bases, with the frame set at the first base. With regard to this clone: Its target antigen remains unknown. Base quality data are lacking; no much larger clone is found one base away.

What the work shows at the level of the full study, not this receptor alone: Low levels of normalized T-cell clonal expansion were also seen in some nonresponding patients. At doses of 0.1 to 3.0 mg/kg, clonal expansion of both CD4+ and CD8+ T cells in blood was seen between baseline and week 6. Antigen specificity was not determined for the clonally expanded peripheral T cells. After ivuxolimab, expanded clones were on average more numerous among CD8+ T cells than among CD4+ T cells. In partial responders in the 0.1-3.0 mg/kg groups, normalized peripheral clonal expansion was found to be among the lowest, especially among CD8+ T cells.

Source: CD4+ or CD8+ T cells sorted from blood, taken in a trial of the OX40 agonist ivuxolimab. The sequence was obtained from an adult with an advanced solid tumor such as melanoma, head and neck, liver or kidney cancer. This chain is built from TRBV19 and TRBJ1-5; no D gene is confidently identified. The DNA reads TGTGCCAGTAGTATGTACTCTAGCAATCAGCCCCAGCATTTT. Translated, it gives CASSMYSSNQPQHF.